This TCR beta chain was sequenced for a study of OX40 agonist ivuxolimab in advanced cancers. Background on the study: Patients achieving partial responses numbered three: one hepatocellular carcinoma case and two cutaneous melanoma cases.

Enrollment shut out patients with autoimmune disease history or systemic immunosuppression. Note on this clone: The antigen remains undetermined. At one boundary the junction diverges from the germline segment, which might be a read error.

Produced via immunoSEQ multiplex PCR; TCRdb's table is partial and in-frame only. The data contain more than 60,000 clones, about 94% of them seen just once; the ten biggest clones take up less than 20%. The study, taken as a whole, reports: The study observed clonal expansion of CD4+ and CD8+ blood T cells by week 6 at 0.1 to 3.0 mg/kg.

Germline V gives CDR1 SGHRS, CDR2 YFSETQ. The CDR3 sequence is 14 residues long. The rearrangement uses TRBV5-1 and TRBJ2-7; D perhaps matches TRBD2 (6 bases). The material was CD4+ or CD8+ T cells sorted from blood, obtained in a trial of the OX40 agonist ivuxolimab. The receptor's source is an adult with an advanced solid tumor such as melanoma, head and neck, liver or kidney cancer. CDR3 DNA sequence: TGCGCCAGCAGCTTGGTCGGGAGCTCCCACGAGCAGTACTTC. It translates to CASSLVGSSHEQYF.